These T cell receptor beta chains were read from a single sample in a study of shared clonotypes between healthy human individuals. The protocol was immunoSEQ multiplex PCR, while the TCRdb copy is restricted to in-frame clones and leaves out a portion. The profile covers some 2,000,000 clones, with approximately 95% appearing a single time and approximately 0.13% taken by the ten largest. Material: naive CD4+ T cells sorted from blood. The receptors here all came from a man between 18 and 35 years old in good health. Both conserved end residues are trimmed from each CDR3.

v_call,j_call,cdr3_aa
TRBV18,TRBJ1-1,ASSAWMNTEAF
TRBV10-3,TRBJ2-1,AISESDRGWGEQF
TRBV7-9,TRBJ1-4,ASSPNFRGPVLNEKLF
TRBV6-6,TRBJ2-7,ASRKGQGAVEQY
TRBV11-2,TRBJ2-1,ASSSLAGGPLREQF
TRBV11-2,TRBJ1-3,ASSSTRDMNSGNTIY
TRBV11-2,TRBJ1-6,ASSSRQNNSPLH
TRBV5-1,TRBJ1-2,ASSLQGQGYT
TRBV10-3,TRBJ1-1,AISDIVGPRGVGTEAF
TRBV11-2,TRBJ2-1,ASSSFSGTGGNEQF